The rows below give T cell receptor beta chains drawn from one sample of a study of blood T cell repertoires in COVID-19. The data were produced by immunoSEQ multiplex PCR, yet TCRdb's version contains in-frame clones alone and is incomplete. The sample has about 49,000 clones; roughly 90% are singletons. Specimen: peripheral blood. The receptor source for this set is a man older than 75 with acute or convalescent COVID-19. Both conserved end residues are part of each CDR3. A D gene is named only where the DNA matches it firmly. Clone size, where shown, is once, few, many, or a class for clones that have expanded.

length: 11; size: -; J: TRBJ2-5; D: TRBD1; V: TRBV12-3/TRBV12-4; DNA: TGTGCCAGCAGTTTTGGGGACAGGGGGTACTTC; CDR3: CASSFGDRGYF
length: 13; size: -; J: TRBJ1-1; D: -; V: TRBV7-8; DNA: TGTGCCAGCAGCTTAGGGAGGAACACTGAAGCTTTCTTT; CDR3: CASSLGRNTEAFF
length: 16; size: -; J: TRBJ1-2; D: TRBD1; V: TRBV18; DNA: TGTGCCAGCTCACAGAATCACAGGGGGGACGGCTATGGCTACACCTTC; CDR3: CASSQNHRGDGYGYTF
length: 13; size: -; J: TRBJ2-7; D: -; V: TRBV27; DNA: TGTGCCAGCAGTCCGGGAAGGACTACGGAGCAGTACTTC; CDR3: CASSPGRTTEQYF
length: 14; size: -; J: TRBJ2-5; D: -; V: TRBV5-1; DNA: TGCGCCAGCAGCTTGGGCGGCAGGGAAAAGACCCAGTACTTC; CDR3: CASSLGGREKTQYF
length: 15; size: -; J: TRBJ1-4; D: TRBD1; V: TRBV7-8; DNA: TGTGCCAGCAGCCAAAGACAGGGGCAGGGGGAAAAACTGTTTTTT; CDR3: CASSQRQGQGEKLFF
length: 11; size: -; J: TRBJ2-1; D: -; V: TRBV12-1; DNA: TGTGCCAGCAGCTCCCTACCAGAGCAGTTCTTC; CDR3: CASSSLPEQFF
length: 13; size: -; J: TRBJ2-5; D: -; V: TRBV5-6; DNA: TGTGCCAGCAGCTTTGGTAGCATTGAGACCCAGTACTTC; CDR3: CASSFGSIETQYF
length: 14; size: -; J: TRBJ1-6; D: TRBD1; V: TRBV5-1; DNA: TGCGCCAGCAGCACCAGGGGGGACGGTAGTCCCCTCCACTTT; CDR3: CASSTRGDGSPLHF
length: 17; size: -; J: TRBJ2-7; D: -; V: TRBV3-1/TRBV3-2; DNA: TGTGCCAGCAGCCAGGGAACCTTGAGCGGAAGAACCTACGAGCAGTACTTC; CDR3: CASSQGTLSGRTYEQYF
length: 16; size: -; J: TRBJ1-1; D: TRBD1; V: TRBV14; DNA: TGTGCCAGCAGCCAAGAGTACGGACAGGGGAGGACTGAAGCTTTCTTT; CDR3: CASSQEYGQGRTEAFF
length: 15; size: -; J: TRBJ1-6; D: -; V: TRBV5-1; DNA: TGCGCCAGCAGCTTGGCAGGGGAGCCTAGGTCACCCCTCCACTTT; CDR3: CASSLAGEPRSPLHF
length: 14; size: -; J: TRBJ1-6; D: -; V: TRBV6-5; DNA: TGTGCCAGCAGGCCTCCCGTGGGCTGGTCACCCCTCCACTTT; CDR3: CASRPPVGWSPLHF
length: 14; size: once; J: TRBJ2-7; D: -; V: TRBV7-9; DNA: TGTGCCAGCAGCCCGCCGGGACAACCGTACGAGCAGTACTTC; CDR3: CASSPPGQPYEQYF
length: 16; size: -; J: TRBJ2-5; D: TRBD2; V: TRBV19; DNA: TGTGCCAGTAGTATGGCGAGACTAGCGGGGGAAGAGACCCAGTACTTC; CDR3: CASSMARLAGEETQYF
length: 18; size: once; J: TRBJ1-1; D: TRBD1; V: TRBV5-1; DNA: TGCGCCAGCAGCTTTTTCTCCGGACAGGGGACGTTTAACACTGAAGCTTTCTTT; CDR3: CASSFFSGQGTFNTEAFF
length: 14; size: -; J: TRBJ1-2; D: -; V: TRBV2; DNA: TGTGCCAGCAGTGAAGGTCCCCGGGTATATGGCTACACCTTC; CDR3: CASSEGPRVYGYTF
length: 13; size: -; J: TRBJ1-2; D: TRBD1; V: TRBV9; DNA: TGTGCCAGCAGCCCTTCGACAGGGAGTGGCTACACCTTC; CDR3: CASSPSTGSGYTF
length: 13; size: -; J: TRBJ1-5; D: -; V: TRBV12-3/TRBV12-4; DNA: TGTGCCAGCAGTTTGTCAATCAATCAGCCCCAGCATTTT; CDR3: CASSLSINQPQHF
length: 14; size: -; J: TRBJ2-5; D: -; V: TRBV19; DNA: TGTGCCAGTAGTACCGCCGCGGGGAAAGAGACCCAGTACTTC; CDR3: CASSTAAGKETQYF
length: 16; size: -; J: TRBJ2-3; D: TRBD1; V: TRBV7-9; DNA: TGTGCCAGCAGCTTAGATGACAGGGGATGGACAGATACGCAGTATTTT; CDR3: CASSLDDRGWTDTQYF
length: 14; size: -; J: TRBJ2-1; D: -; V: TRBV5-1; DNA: TGCGCCAGCAGCCCGGACAGAAGCTACAATGAGCAGTTCTTC; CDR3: CASSPDRSYNEQFF
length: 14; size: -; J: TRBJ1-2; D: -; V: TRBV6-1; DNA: TGTGCCAGCAGTGAGTACGGAGCTAACTATGGCTACACCTTC; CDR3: CASSEYGANYGYTF
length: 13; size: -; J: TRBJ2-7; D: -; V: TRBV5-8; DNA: TGTGCCAGCAGCTTAGGGGTTTACTACGAGCAGTACTTC; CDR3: CASSLGVYYEQYF
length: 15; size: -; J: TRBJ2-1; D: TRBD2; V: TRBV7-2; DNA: TGTGCCAGCAGCTCGGGAGGGGCATCCTACAATGAGCAGTTCTTC; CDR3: CASSSGGASYNEQFF
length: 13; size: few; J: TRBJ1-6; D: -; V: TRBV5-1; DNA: TGCGCCAGCAGCTTGGTTTCGGATTCACCCCTCCACTTT; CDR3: CASSLVSDSPLHF
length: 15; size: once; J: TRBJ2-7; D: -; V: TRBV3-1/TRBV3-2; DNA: TGTGCCAGCAGCCAACTACCCCGAGACAGCCACGAGCAGTACTTC; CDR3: CASSQLPRDSHEQYF
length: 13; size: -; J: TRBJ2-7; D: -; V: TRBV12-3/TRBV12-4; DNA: TGTGCCAGCAGTTTAAGTGTGGGGCCGGAGCAGTACTTC; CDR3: CASSLSVGPEQYF
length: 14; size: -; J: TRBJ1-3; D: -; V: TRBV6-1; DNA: TGTGCCAGCAGTGAAAGGGGCTCTGGAAACACCATATATTTT; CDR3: CASSERGSGNTIYF
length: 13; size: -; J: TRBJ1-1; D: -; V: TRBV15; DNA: TGTGCCACCAGCAGGTCGATAAGGGGTGAAGCTTTCTTT; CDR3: CATSRSIRGEAFF
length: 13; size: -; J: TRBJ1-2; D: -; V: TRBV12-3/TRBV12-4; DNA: TGTGCCAGCAGTCCAGGGGAGGGGGGCGGCTACACCTTC; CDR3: CASSPGEGGGYTF
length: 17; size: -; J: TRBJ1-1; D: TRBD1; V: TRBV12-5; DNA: TGTGCTAGTGGGGATTACGGGACAGGGTCCGGAAACACTGAAGCTTTCTTT; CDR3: CASGDYGTGSGNTEAFF
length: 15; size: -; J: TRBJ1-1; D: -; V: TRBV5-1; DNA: TGCGCCAGCAGCTTACGACAGACAGGTAACACTGAAGCTTTCTTT; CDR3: CASSLRQTGNTEAFF
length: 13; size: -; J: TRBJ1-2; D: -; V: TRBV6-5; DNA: TGTGCCAGCGGGGCGGGGCCGGGGAAGGGCTACACCTTC; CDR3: CASGAGPGKGYTF
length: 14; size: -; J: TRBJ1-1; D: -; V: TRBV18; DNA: TGTGCCAGCTCACCAAGTTCCAGGAACACTGAAGCTTTCTTT; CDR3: CASSPSSRNTEAFF
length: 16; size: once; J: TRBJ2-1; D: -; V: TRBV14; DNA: TGTGCCAGCAGCCGGAGCCGGGAGCCCTCCTACAATGAGCAGTTCTTC; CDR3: CASSRSREPSYNEQFF
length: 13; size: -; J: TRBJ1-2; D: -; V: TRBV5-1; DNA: TGCGCCAGCAGCTTGCGGGGGGCCCATGGCTACACCTTC; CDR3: CASSLRGAHGYTF
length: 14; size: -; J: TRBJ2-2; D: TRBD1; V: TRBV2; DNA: TGTGCCAGCAGGGGACAGGTCGACACCGGGGAGCTGTTTTTT; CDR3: CASRGQVDTGELFF
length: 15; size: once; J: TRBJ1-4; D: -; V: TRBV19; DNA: TGTGCCAGTAGTATAGTTTCCAGTGGCATCGTCAAACTGTTTTTT; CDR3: CASSIVSSGIVKLFF
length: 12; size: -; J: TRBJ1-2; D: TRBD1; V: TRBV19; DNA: TGTGCCAGTACCAGGACAGGGGTTGGCTACACCTTC; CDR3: CASTRTGVGYTF
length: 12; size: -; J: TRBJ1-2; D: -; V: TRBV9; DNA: TGTGCCAGCACGACGGGAAGGAGCGGCTACACCTTC; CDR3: CASTTGRSGYTF
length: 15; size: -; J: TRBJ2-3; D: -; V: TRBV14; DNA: TGTGCCAGCAGCGTATTGAAGGGGGTCACAGATACGCAGTATTTT; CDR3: CASSVLKGVTDTQYF
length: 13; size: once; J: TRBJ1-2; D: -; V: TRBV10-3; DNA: TGTGCCATCACCCCGGGGAGGGACCACGGCTACACCTTC; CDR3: CAITPGRDHGYTF
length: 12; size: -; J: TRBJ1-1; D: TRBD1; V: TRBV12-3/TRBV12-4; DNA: TGTGCCAGCAGTTGGACAGGGGGCGAAGCTTTCTTT; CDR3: CASSWTGGEAFF
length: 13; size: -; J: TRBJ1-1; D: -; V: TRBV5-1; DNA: TGCGCCAGCAGCTTGACAGGGAACACTGAAGCTTTCTTT; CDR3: CASSLTGNTEAFF
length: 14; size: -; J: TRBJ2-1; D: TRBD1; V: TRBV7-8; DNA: TGTGCCAGCAGCTTAGTACAGGGGTACAATGAGCAGTTCTTC; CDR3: CASSLVQGYNEQFF
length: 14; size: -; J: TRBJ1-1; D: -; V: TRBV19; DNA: TGTGCCAGTAGTATAGATCTTAGGGGGACTGAAGCTTTCTTT; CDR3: CASSIDLRGTEAFF
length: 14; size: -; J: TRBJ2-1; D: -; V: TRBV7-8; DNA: TGTGCCAGCAGCGCAAGTCGGCGGGGGCGGGAGCAGTTCTTC; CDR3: CASSASRRGREQFF
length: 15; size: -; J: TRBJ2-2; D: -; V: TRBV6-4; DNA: TGTGCCAGCAGTGACTCGAGGACAGCCACCGGGGAGCTGTTTTTT; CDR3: CASSDSRTATGELFF
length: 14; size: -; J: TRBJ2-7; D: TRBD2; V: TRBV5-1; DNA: TGCGCCAGCAGCACCGGGCCCAGCGGGGACGAGCAGTACTTC; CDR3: CASSTGPSGDEQYF
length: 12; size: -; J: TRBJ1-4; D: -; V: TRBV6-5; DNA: TGTGCCAGCAGCGCCAACCAGGGGAAACTGTTTTTT; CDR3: CASSANQGKLFF
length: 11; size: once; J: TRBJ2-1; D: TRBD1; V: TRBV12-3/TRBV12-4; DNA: TGTGCCAGCAGTCGGGACAGGGGGGGGTTCTTC; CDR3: CASSRDRGGFF